Sequencing of this T cell receptor beta chain was carried out in a study of cytomegalovirus exposure and HLA in healthy donors. In the PCR, 60 Vbeta and 13 Jbeta primers were used. TCRdb's copy holds only in-frame clones and misses some; the assay was immunoSEQ multiplex PCR. The table shows about 140,000 clones, with approximately 84% occurring only once. This CDR3 has 13 residues. The V end lost 5 bases, the J end lost 6 bases, and 14 bases lay between the germline ends. The germline V gene has CDR1 SGHVS and CDR2 FNYEAQ. The TCR comes from a woman in her fifties or sixties in good health and CMV-seropositive. This chain uses TRBV7-6 with TRBJ2-7; D possibly corresponds to TRBD1 (5 bases). Sample: PBMCs. Here the CDR3 reads CASSGAGDAEQYF. Here the CDR3 DNA reads TGTGCCAGCAGCGGGGCCGGAGACGCCGAGCAGTACTTC.